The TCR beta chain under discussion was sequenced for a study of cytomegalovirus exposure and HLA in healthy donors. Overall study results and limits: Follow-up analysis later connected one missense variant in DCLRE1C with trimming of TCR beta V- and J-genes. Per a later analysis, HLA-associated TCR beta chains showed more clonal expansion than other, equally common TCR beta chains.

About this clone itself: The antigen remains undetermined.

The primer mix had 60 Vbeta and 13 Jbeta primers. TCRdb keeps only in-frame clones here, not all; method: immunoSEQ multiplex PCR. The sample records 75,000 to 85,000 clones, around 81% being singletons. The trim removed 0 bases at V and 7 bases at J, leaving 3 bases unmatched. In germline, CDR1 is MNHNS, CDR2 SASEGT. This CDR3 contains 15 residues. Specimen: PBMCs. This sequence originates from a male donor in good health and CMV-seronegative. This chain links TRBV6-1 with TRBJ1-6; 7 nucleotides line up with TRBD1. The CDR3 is CASSEADRENSPLHF. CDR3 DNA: TGTGCCAGCAGTGAAGCCGACAGGGAGAATTCACCCCTCCACTTT.